The 8 T cell receptor beta chains given below trace back to one sample, sequenced in a study of blood T cell repertoires in COVID-19. Sequencing used immunoSEQ multiplex PCR; TCRdb keeps in-frame clones, though not all of them. The sample carries a few hundred thousand clones, around 86% recorded once. Sequenced sample: peripheral blood. The source is a man younger than 40 who had recovered from COVID-19.

J is TRBJ2-2 and V is TRBV5-4; D perhaps matches TRBD1 (6 bases). The germline V gene has CDR1 SGHNT and CDR2 YYREEE (reference sequence). With 4 bases removed from V and 8 bases from J, the gap between germline ends came to 15 bases. The CDR3 runs to 14 residues. The CDR3 reads CASSPHSDRGELFF. The CDR3 nucleotides are TGTGCCAGCAGCCCCCACTCGGACAGAGGGGAGCTGTTTTTT. The full variable domain, rest sourced from reference TRBV5-4 and TRBJ2-2, is ETGVTQSPTHLIKTRGQQVTLRCSSQSGHNTVSWYQQALGQGPQFIFQYYREEENGRGNFPPRFSGLQFPNYSSELNVNALELDDSALYLCASSPHSDRGELFFGEGSRLTVL.

This clone was seen only once. The chain combines TRBV5-8 with TRBJ2-7; 7 bases are shared with TRBD1. The CDR3 extends over 15 amino acids. Germline CDR1 SGHTS, CDR2 YDEGEE. V dropped 4 bases and J dropped 1; count of bases not matched to a gene: 8. CDR3 amino acids: CASSRRQGGSYEQYF. As DNA, the CDR3 is TGTGCCAGCAGCCGTCGACAGGGTGGTTCCTACGAGCAGTACTTC.

The chain recombines TRBV11-2 with TRBJ2-7, with D possibly TRBD1 on 6 matching bases. V was trimmed by 4 bases and J by 1 base, leaving 8 bases between them. CDR3 length: 13 amino acids. Germline V gene sequence: CDR1 SGHAT, CDR2 FQNNGV. The CDR3 DNA reads TGTGCCAGCAGCTCTAGGGGGTCCTACGAGCAGTACTTC. Its translation is CASSSRGSYEQYF. Combining the CDR3 with reference TRBV11-2 and TRBJ2-7 gives the whole variable domain EAGVAQSPRYKIIEKRQSVAFWCNPISGHATLYWYQQILGQGPKLLIQFQNNGVVDDSQLPKDRFSAERLKGVDSTLKIQPAKLEDSAVYLCASSSRGSYEQYFGPGTRLTVT.

J is TRBJ1-6 and V is TRBV27, with 7 bases fitting TRBD1. V shed 6 bases, J shed 6 bases, and the junction held 5 bases outside the gene matches. The germline CDR1 and CDR2 sequences are MNHEY and SMNVEV (reference sequence). The CDR3 sequence is 14 residues long. The CDR3 DNA is TGTGCCAGCAGCTTCAGACAGGGTAATTCACCCCTCCACTTT. Residues: CASSFRQGNSPLHF.

In nucleotides, the CDR3 is TGTGCCAGCAGTTACTCGCTCCGGCAGGGGCATGGCTACACCTTC. It encodes CASSYSLRQGHGYTF. The chain combines TRBV6-5 with TRBJ1-2, with a possible D match to TRBD1 (6 bases). V gave up 0 bases and J gave up 6 bases, with 14 bases separating them. The CDR3 consists of 15 residues. Per the germline V gene, CDR1 is MNHEY and CDR2 is SVGAGI.

The genes are TRBV6-2 or TRBV6-3 and TRBJ1-5; 8 nucleotides line up with TRBD1. From germline, CDR1 is MNHEY and CDR2 SVGEGT. The CDR3 runs to 13 residues. V shed 5 bases and J 4 bases; nucleotides not matched to a gene: 1. CDR3 DNA sequence: TGTGCCAGCAGTCGGGACAGGAATCAGCCCCAGCATTTT. This gives the protein CASSRDRNQPQHF.

This chain links TRBV7-2 with TRBJ1-5; maybe TRBD1 (6 bases). Germline V gene sequence: CDR1 SGHTA, CDR2 FQGNSA. V lost 1 base and J lost 5, with 12 bases in between. CDR3 length: 15 residues. CDR3 bases: TGTGCCAGCAGCTTAGGCGGGCAGGGGCATCAGCCCCAGCATTTT. It specifies CASSLGGQGHQPQHF.

V is TRBV6-5 and J is TRBJ1-2; a possible D gene is TRBD1 (5 bases). Germline CDR1 reads MNHEY; CDR2 reads SVGAGI. This CDR3 comprises 14 residues. Between the trimmed V and J ends, which lost 6 bases and 5 bases, there was a span of 16 bases. The CDR3 here is CASRTGNAFYGYTF. The CDR3 nucleotides are TGTGCCAGCAGAACAGGCAATGCCTTTTATGGCTACACCTTC.